A selection of T cell receptor beta chains follows, all from one sample in a study of blood T cell repertoires in COVID-19. Some clones are missing from TCRdb's copy, which holds only in-frame ones; the method was immunoSEQ multiplex PCR. The profile shows about 220,000 clones, around 85% of them singletons. Sequencing used peripheral blood. These receptors were collected from a woman in her sixties or seventies with COVID-19, enrolled during active disease. Each CDR3 is given without its conserved first and last residue. The order of the fields is J gene, V gene, CDR3 protein.

J gene: TRBJ2-2; V gene: TRBV24-1; CDR3 protein: ASNTGDTGELF
J gene: TRBJ1-2; V gene: TRBV7-2; CDR3 protein: ASRQTPRVWDYGYT
J gene: TRBJ1-5; V gene: TRBV12-3/TRBV12-4; CDR3 protein: ASSQLVLPQH
J gene: TRBJ1-1; V gene: TRBV11-2; CDR3 protein: ASSLSVGNTEAF
J gene: TRBJ1-5; V gene: TRBV15; CDR3 protein: ATSRPGDRTYSNQPQH
J gene: TRBJ1-6; V gene: TRBV27; CDR3 protein: ASSDFSSSPLH
J gene: TRBJ2-5; V gene: TRBV3-1/TRBV3-2; CDR3 protein: ASSQESGTGDETQY
J gene: TRBJ2-7; V gene: TRBV6-2/TRBV6-3; CDR3 protein: ASSYRSGTYEQY
J gene: TRBJ2-5; V gene: TRBV3-1/TRBV3-2; CDR3 protein: ASSQEVGSFQETQY
J gene: TRBJ2-2; V gene: TRBV7-3; CDR3 protein: ASSLMGSGQGSTGELF
J gene: TRBJ1-2; V gene: TRBV9; CDR3 protein: ASSVAGGQGATLNYGYT
J gene: TRBJ1-3; V gene: TRBV6-6; CDR3 protein: ASSYSGLNSGNTIY
J gene: TRBJ2-1; V gene: TRBV5-1; CDR3 protein: ASSLQRGYNEQF
J gene: TRBJ1-1; V gene: TRBV2; CDR3 protein: ASVPITGGTEAF
J gene: TRBJ1-1; V gene: TRBV18; CDR3 protein: ASSQGTGSLGTEAF
J gene: TRBJ2-1; V gene: TRBV9; CDR3 protein: ASSVYGEYNEQF
J gene: TRBJ1-1; V gene: TRBV19; CDR3 protein: ASNYNEGLEAF
J gene: TRBJ1-1; V gene: TRBV15; CDR3 protein: ATSRSRDTEAF
J gene: TRBJ1-2; V gene: TRBV7-2; CDR3 protein: ASSSTVGSYGYT
J gene: TRBJ1-5; V gene: TRBV7-6; CDR3 protein: ASSQLGRGRDQPQH
J gene: TRBJ2-5; V gene: TRBV18; CDR3 protein: ASSPPYQETQY
J gene: TRBJ2-2; V gene: TRBV11-3; CDR3 protein: ASTLRASGELF
J gene: TRBJ2-7; V gene: TRBV7-2; CDR3 protein: ASSLEGAGEQY
J gene: TRBJ2-1; V gene: TRBV9; CDR3 protein: ASSIWRGDNNEQF
J gene: TRBJ1-4; V gene: TRBV18; CDR3 protein: ASSLLPPATNEKLF
J gene: TRBJ2-2; V gene: TRBV19; CDR3 protein: ASTPRTGTTGELF
J gene: TRBJ1-1; V gene: TRBV10-3; CDR3 protein: AISGTLTVNTEAF
J gene: TRBJ1-1; V gene: TRBV2; CDR3 protein: ASSLRISNTEAF
J gene: TRBJ1-1; V gene: TRBV6-5; CDR3 protein: ASSYSVRAPEAF
J gene: TRBJ2-5; V gene: TRBV5-4; CDR3 protein: ASSLPGLRLETQY
J gene: TRBJ2-1; V gene: TRBV27; CDR3 protein: ASSFRSPRDRDNEQF
J gene: TRBJ2-5; V gene: TRBV6-2/TRBV6-3; CDR3 protein: ASSYGQGFQTQY
J gene: TRBJ1-2; V gene: TRBV9; CDR3 protein: ASSVSGTGNGYT
J gene: TRBJ1-5; V gene: TRBV6-6; CDR3 protein: ASSYSGGDQPQH
J gene: TRBJ1-2; V gene: TRBV14; CDR3 protein: ASSLLSAGAGYT
J gene: TRBJ1-1; V gene: TRBV10-3; CDR3 protein: AMGGARDTEAF
J gene: TRBJ2-6; V gene: TRBV18; CDR3 protein: ASSPRGLPQSGANVLT
J gene: TRBJ1-4; V gene: TRBV7-9; CDR3 protein: ASSLASSGGGEKLF
J gene: TRBJ1-5; V gene: TRBV28; CDR3 protein: ASSFFDRGSNQPQH
J gene: TRBJ1-2; V gene: TRBV28; CDR3 protein: ASSLGQGGLYGYT
J gene: TRBJ1-1; V gene: TRBV7-2; CDR3 protein: ASSLAAGEHTEAF
J gene: TRBJ2-5; V gene: TRBV24-1; CDR3 protein: ATSDLPPSGGRPEY
J gene: TRBJ1-5; V gene: TRBV7-8; CDR3 protein: ASSLEQGYSNQPQH
J gene: TRBJ1-1; V gene: TRBV19; CDR3 protein: ASSETRTTEAF
J gene: TRBJ2-3; V gene: TRBV9; CDR3 protein: ASSVGILQGAADTQY
J gene: TRBJ1-1; V gene: TRBV2; CDR3 protein: ASRFHREGTEAF
J gene: TRBJ2-2; V gene: TRBV6-5; CDR3 protein: ASRGTAAGELF
J gene: TRBJ2-5; V gene: TRBV3-1/TRBV3-2; CDR3 protein: ASSQGRLFQY
J gene: TRBJ1-1; V gene: TRBV30; CDR3 protein: AWSVNRDTEAF
J gene: TRBJ2-3; V gene: TRBV5-4; CDR3 protein: ASSLGASGRGTQY
J gene: TRBJ1-1; V gene: TRBV6-5; CDR3 protein: ASSYSNRGAAEAF